This T cell receptor beta chain is from a study of T cells after yellow fever vaccination. Study summary: Preparation of fractions with low cell numbers was performed using SMART-Seq v4 Ultra Low Input.

Only a few counts were recorded for this clonotype. What it recognizes is unknown. Regarding the study as a whole: Once the booster was given, most primary-vaccination clones reappeared, at about 96% for CD4 and over 70% for CD8. The CD4 and CD8 compartments had a small share of their clonotypes in common.

TCRdb re-analysed the 5' RACE reads in MiXCR, keeping a single row per CDR3 protein. Here the sample spans about 630,000 distinct CDR3 sequences, approximately 13% being singletons. CDR1 and CDR2 from the germline V gene are SEHNR and FQNEAQ (reference sequence). Trimming took 5 bases from V and 5 from J, leaving 10 bases between them. The CDR3 is made up of 13 amino acids. This chain uses TRBV7-9 with TRBJ2-1; maybe TRBD1 (5 bases). The source is a young man who received the YFV17D yellow fever vaccine. The sequencing here drew on PBMCs, taken on the day of the yellow fever booster vaccination. Here the CDR3 reads CASSKDRHNEQFF. As DNA, the CDR3 is TGTGCCAGCAGCAAAGACAGACACAATGAGCAGTTCTTC.